A single sample is the source of the 17 T cell receptor beta chains below, sequenced in a study of T cell repertoires in cytomegalovirus infection. Their recognized antigens are unknown. From the reads, TCRdb called clonotypes with MiXCR, one entry per CDR3 protein. This table holds under 70,000 distinct CDR3 sequences, roughly 34% found once. What was sequenced was PBMCs, sequenced either directly or after in vitro stimulation (not recorded which). These receptors were taken from a human donor in good health (CMV status not recorded). Some clones in this sample may be carry-over from other donors' samples.

V gene TRBV6-5 combines with J gene TRBJ2-5; D is possibly TRBD1 (5 bases). Germline V gives CDR1 MNHEY, CDR2 SVGAGI. V lost 5 bases, J lost 2 bases, and 12 bases lay in between. This CDR3 contains 14 residues. In nucleotides, the CDR3 is TGTGCCAGCAGTCCCTGGGGCGGTCAAGAGACCCAGTACTTC. Translating gives CASSPWGGQETQYF.

This clonotype turned up a few times. V gene TRBV7-2 combines with J gene TRBJ2-4; 15 nucleotides align to TRBD2. V lost 5 bases to trimming and J lost 12 bases; unmatched junction nucleotides: 5. This CDR3 has 14 residues. Germline V gene lookup returns CDR1 SGHTA and CDR2 FQGNSA. CDR3 in DNA: TGTGCCAGCAGCCTGCGGACTAGCGGGGGGGATCAGTACTTC. Protein: CASSLRTSGGDQYF.

This clonotype was counted a few times. The chain has TRBV20-1 and TRBJ2-1; D uncertain. Germline V gene lookup returns CDR1 DFQATT and CDR2 SNEGSKA (reference sequence). V was pared by 0 bases and J by 2 bases, with 14 bases between. The CDR3 sequence is 16 residues long. The CDR3 sequence: CSARDFGSVAYNEQFF. In nucleotides, the CDR3 is TGCAGTGCTAGAGATTTCGGTTCGGTGGCCTACAATGAGCAGTTCTTC.

The chain is built from TRBV27 and TRBJ2-7; D is possibly TRBD1 (6 bases). Per the germline V gene, CDR1 is MNHEY and CDR2 is SMNVEV (reference sequence). V was trimmed by 2 bases and J by 3 bases, leaving 8 bases between them. The CDR3 sequence is 13 residues long. In DNA, the CDR3 is TGTGCCAGCAGTTTAGGGACATACTACGAGCAGTACTTC. This sequence encodes CASSLGTYYEQYF.

V usage is TRBV7-6 and J usage is TRBJ1-6; TRBD1 matches at 9 bases. V was pared by 6 bases and J by 8 bases, with 8 bases of the junction left unmatched. The germline gives CDR1 SGHVS, CDR2 FNYEAQ. The CDR3 is 15 residues long. CDR3 DNA sequence: TGTGCCAGCAGTTTTAGACAGGGGGGGGATTCACCCCTCCACTTT. Translation: CASSFRQGGDSPLHF.

The sample holds many counts of this clonotype. The CDR3 nucleotides are TGTGCCAGCAGTTGGGGTCTCGGAAACACCATATATTTT. Encoded protein: CASSWGLGNTIYF. The chain is built from TRBV12-3 or TRBV12-4 and TRBJ1-3; D remains ambiguous. The ends were cut back, 4 bases at V and 4 bases at J, with 8 bases in the middle. This CDR3 region has 13 residues.

Points on this clonotype: This may stem from a read error, because a much larger clone lies one nucleotide away. This chain links TRBV12-3 or TRBV12-4 with TRBJ1-6; TRBD1 aligns across 8 bases. CDR3 length: 16 amino acids. The V and J ends lost 3 bases and 6 bases, in that order; junction bases with no gene match: 7. The CDR3, as DNA: TGTGCCAGCAGTTTGGGGGACAGGTGCGTTAATTCACCCCTCCACTTT. It specifies CASSLGDRCVNSPLHF.

This clonotype was seen a few times. This sequence joins TRBV7-9 and TRBJ1-1; tentative D call: TRBD1 (5 bases). The germline V gene has CDR1 SEHNR and CDR2 FQNEAQ (reference sequence). The CDR3 sequence is 13 residues long. Trimming took off 5 bases at V and 10 bases at J, with 17 bases between the two ends. Here the CDR3 reads CASSPEGASGAFF. Here the CDR3 DNA reads TGTGCCAGCAGCCCCGAAGGGGCCTCGGGAGCTTTCTTT. The full variable domain, in which reference TRBV7-9 and TRBJ1-1 provide the parts outside the CDR3, is DTGVSQNPRHKITKRGQNVTFRCDPISEHNRLYWYRQTLGQGPEFLTYFQNEAQLEKSRLLSDRFSAERPKGSFSTLEIQRTEQGDSAMYLCASSPEGASGAFFGQGTRLTVV.

This chain links TRBV2 with TRBJ1-2; D is unclear. V gave up 4 bases and J gave up 4 bases, with 10 bases separating them. CDR1 is SNHLY and CDR2 is FYNNEI in the germline V gene. This CDR3 comprises 13 residues. The CDR3 spells CASSATTPYGYTF. The CDR3 region has the DNA TGTGCCAGCAGTGCTACGACCCCCTATGGCTACACCTTC.

The table lists this clonotype with a few counts. The J gene is TRBJ2-6, the V gene TRBV11-3; no firm D call. The CDR3 runs to 15 residues. The V end was cut by 1 base, the J end by 0 bases, with 4 bases between. Per germline, CDR1 SGHNT and CDR2 YENEEA. The CDR3 sequence: CASSLGGSGANVLTF. CDR3 coding DNA: TGTGCCAGCAGCTTAGGGGGCTCTGGGGCCAACGTCCTGACTTTC.

This rearrangement joins TRBV19 to TRBJ1-1; no clear D gene. Germline V gene data show CDR1 as LNHDA and CDR2 as SQIVND (reference sequence). V lost 2 bases to trimming and J lost 1 base, with 5 bases between them. The CDR3 spans 13 residues. Here the CDR3 reads CASSINRNTEAFF. CDR3 bases: TGTGCCAGTAGTATAAACAGGAACACTGAAGCTTTCTTT.

This clonotype was seen only a few times. The chain has TRBV6-6 and TRBJ1-4; tentatively, D is TRBD1 (6 bases). V was clipped by 2 bases and J by 3 bases, with 10 bases between them. From germline, CDR1 is MNHNY and CDR2 SVGAGI (reference sequence). This CDR3 is 15 amino acids long. CDR3 protein: CASSYRAGANEKLFF. The CDR3 DNA reads TGTGCCAGCAGTTACCGGGCAGGGGCTAATGAAAAACTGTTTTTT.

This chain joins TRBV20-1 and TRBJ1-5; unclear D gene. This CDR3 region has 15 residues. Trimming took 5 bases from V and 4 from J, leaving 18 bases between them. Germline CDR1 reads DFQATT; CDR2 reads SNEGSKA (reference sequence). The CDR3 is CSAQRPGSLNQPQHF. CDR3 DNA: TGCAGTGCTCAGAGACCGGGGTCCTTAAATCAGCCCCAGCATTTT.

This clonotype was detected only a few times. The rearrangement joins TRBV27 to TRBJ2-1, with 10 nucleotides matching TRBD2. The germline V gene has CDR1 MNHEY and CDR2 SMNVEV (reference sequence). The length of the CDR3 is 16 residues. Unmatched junction bases numbered 12, after V lost 5 bases and J lost 8 bases. Here the CDR3 reads CASSHLAGEGYDEQFF. The CDR3 coding sequence is TGTGCCAGCAGTCACCTAGCGGGAGAAGGGTACGATGAGCAGTTCTTC.

V gene TRBV15 combines with J gene TRBJ1-2, with D unresolved. CDR1 LNHNV and CDR2 YYDKDF come from the germline V gene (reference sequence). Deletions cut 0 bases from V and 7 bases from J, with 12 bases between. This CDR3 has 14 residues. As DNA, the CDR3 is TGTGCCACCAGCAGAGATCCCGGGATCGGTGGCTACACCTTC. It codes for CATSRDPGIGGYTF.

This clonotype has at least ten counts. This chain connects TRBV7-2 to TRBJ1-1; 7 bases are a match to TRBD1. Germline assignment: CDR1 SGHTA and CDR2 FQGNSA. The CDR3 loop spans 15 amino acids. The V gene end was trimmed by 5 bases and the J gene end by 4 bases; junction bases not matched to a gene: 10. The CDR3 protein is CASSPAGTEITEAFF. CDR3 coding DNA: TGTGCCAGCAGCCCCGCCGGGACAGAGATCACTGAAGCTTTCTTT.

The table lists this clonotype with a few counts. The V gene is TRBV11-2, the J gene TRBJ2-1; D unclear. Germline V gene sequence: CDR1 SGHAT, CDR2 FQNNGV. The CDR3 is made up of 16 amino acids. V lost 5 bases and J lost 3, with 17 bases in between. CDR3 sequence: CASSTFGLHNYNEQFF. CDR3 DNA sequence: TGTGCCAGCAGCACATTTGGCCTTCACAACTACAATGAGCAGTTCTTC.